The next 10 T cell receptor beta chains were all read from a single sample in a study of T cell responses to AZD1222 COVID-19 vaccine. Data came from immunoSEQ multiplex PCR; TCRdb stores just in-frame clones and leaves some out. This sample has 250,000 to 300,000 clones, with 94% found just once. Here the sequenced sample was peripheral blood, taken 28 days after the second AZD1222 dose. Receptors were obtained from an adult who received the AZD1222 COVID-19 vaccine.

The chain combines TRBV28 with TRBJ2-1, with 10 bases matching TRBD1. The CDR3 runs 13 residues. The V segment lost 6 bases and the J segment 8 bases; nucleotides outside the gene matches: 4. CDR1 is MDHEN, CDR2 SYDVKM, per germline. CDR3 residues: CASRDRGRYEQFF. For the CDR3, the DNA is TGTGCCAGCAGAGACAGGGGGCGTTATGAGCAGTTCTTC.

The chain couples TRBV28 to TRBJ1-2; D is perhaps TRBD1 (5 bases). V lost 3 bases and J 2 bases, leaving 10 bases between the germline ends. The germline CDR1 and CDR2 sequences are MDHEN and SYDVKM. The CDR3 is 14 amino acids. DNA for the CDR3: TGTGCCAGCAGTTTCCGGGGGTCCAACTATGGCTACACCTTC. It is translated as CASSFRGSNYGYTF.

V usage is TRBV29-1 and J usage is TRBJ1-1, with a weak D call TRBD1 (6 bases). Germline CDR1 SQVTM, CDR2 ANQGSEA. The CDR3 is 13 residues long. V lost 4 bases, J lost 4 bases, and 13 bases lay in between. The DNA of the CDR3 is TGCAGCGTTGGGACAGTCTACGGCACTGAAGCTTTCTTT. It is translated as CSVGTVYGTEAFF.

The V and J genes are TRBV7-2 and TRBJ2-2, with 9 bases that match TRBD2. Per the germline V gene, CDR1 is SGHTA and CDR2 is FQGNSA. J was trimmed by 1 base and V by 5 bases; bases with no gene match: 2. The CDR3 covers 15 residues. CDR3 amino acids: CASSLSGRNTGELFF. Written as DNA, the CDR3 is TGTGCCAGCAGCCTTAGCGGGAGGAACACCGGGGAGCTGTTTTTT. Full variable domain (outside the CDR3, taken from reference TRBV7-2 and TRBJ2-2): GAGVSQSPSNKVTEKGKDVELRCDPISGHTALYWYRQSLGQGLEFLIYFQGNSAPDKSGLPSDRFSAERTGGSVSTLTIQRTQQEDSAVYLCASSLSGRNTGELFFGEGSRLTVL.

The genes are TRBV28 and TRBJ2-7, with 7 positions matching TRBD2. Germline CDR1 MDHEN, CDR2 SYDVKM. Trimming removed 7 bases from V and 0 bases from J; junction bases left unmatched: 6. There are 14 residues in the CDR3. The CDR3, as DNA: TGTGCCAGCATCGGGACTATAAGCTCCTACGAGCAGTACTTC. Its protein is CASIGTISSYEQYF.

The chain has TRBV25-1 and TRBJ2-1, with D uncertain. The germline V gene has CDR1 MGHDK and CDR2 SYGVNS. The CDR3 runs 15 residues. V was shortened by 5 bases and J by 5 bases, with 16 bases between the two germline ends. The CDR3 loop is CASSSQRGRNNEQFF. The CDR3 nucleotides are TGTGCCAGCAGTTCACAGCGTGGGCGGAACAATGAGCAGTTCTTC.

J is TRBJ1-5 and V is TRBV21-1. TRBV21-1 is shown as a pseudogene. The CDR3 runs 14 residues. The CDR3 nucleotides read TGTGCCAGCAGGCCTAGGTCCGGGGATCAGCCCCAGCATTTT. This codes for CASRPRSGDQPQHF.

V usage is TRBV19 and J usage is TRBJ1-2; D remains ambiguous. V lost 7 bases and J lost 0, with 9 bases in between. CDR3 length: 13 amino acids. Per germline, CDR1 LNHDA and CDR2 SQIVND (reference sequence). CDR3 region: CASNMDPNYGYTF. The CDR3 DNA sequence: TGTGCCAGTAATATGGACCCTAACTATGGCTACACCTTC.

The chain combines TRBV28 with TRBJ2-7, with D possibly called TRBD1 or TRBD2 (6 bases each). This CDR3 comprises 15 residues. CDR1 is MDHEN and CDR2 is SYDVKM in the germline V gene. V was shortened by 7 bases and J by 2 bases, with 18 bases between the two germline ends. In DNA form, the CDR3 reads TGTGCCAGCAACATCCCCCGGGGGACAACCTACGAGCAGTACTTC. This codes for CASNIPRGTTYEQYF.

The rearrangement uses TRBV5-1 and TRBJ1-1, with D perhaps matching TRBD1 (5 bases). Germline lookup yields CDR1 SGHRS and CDR2 YFSETQ. Trimming shortened V by 0 bases and J by 5 bases, and 17 bases separated the two germline ends. The CDR3 is 16 residues long. The CDR3, as DNA: TGCGCCAGCAGCTTGGATGGCCTCGGGGGTTGGACTGAAGCTTTCTTT. This translates into CASSLDGLGGWTEAFF. The whole variable domain, filled in from reference TRBV5-1 and TRBJ1-1, reads KAGVTQTPRYLIKTRGQQVTLSCSPISGHRSVSWYQQTPGQGLQFLFEYFSETQRNKGNFPGRFSGRQFSNSRSEMNVSTLELGDSALYLCASSLDGLGGWTEAFFGQGTRLTVV.